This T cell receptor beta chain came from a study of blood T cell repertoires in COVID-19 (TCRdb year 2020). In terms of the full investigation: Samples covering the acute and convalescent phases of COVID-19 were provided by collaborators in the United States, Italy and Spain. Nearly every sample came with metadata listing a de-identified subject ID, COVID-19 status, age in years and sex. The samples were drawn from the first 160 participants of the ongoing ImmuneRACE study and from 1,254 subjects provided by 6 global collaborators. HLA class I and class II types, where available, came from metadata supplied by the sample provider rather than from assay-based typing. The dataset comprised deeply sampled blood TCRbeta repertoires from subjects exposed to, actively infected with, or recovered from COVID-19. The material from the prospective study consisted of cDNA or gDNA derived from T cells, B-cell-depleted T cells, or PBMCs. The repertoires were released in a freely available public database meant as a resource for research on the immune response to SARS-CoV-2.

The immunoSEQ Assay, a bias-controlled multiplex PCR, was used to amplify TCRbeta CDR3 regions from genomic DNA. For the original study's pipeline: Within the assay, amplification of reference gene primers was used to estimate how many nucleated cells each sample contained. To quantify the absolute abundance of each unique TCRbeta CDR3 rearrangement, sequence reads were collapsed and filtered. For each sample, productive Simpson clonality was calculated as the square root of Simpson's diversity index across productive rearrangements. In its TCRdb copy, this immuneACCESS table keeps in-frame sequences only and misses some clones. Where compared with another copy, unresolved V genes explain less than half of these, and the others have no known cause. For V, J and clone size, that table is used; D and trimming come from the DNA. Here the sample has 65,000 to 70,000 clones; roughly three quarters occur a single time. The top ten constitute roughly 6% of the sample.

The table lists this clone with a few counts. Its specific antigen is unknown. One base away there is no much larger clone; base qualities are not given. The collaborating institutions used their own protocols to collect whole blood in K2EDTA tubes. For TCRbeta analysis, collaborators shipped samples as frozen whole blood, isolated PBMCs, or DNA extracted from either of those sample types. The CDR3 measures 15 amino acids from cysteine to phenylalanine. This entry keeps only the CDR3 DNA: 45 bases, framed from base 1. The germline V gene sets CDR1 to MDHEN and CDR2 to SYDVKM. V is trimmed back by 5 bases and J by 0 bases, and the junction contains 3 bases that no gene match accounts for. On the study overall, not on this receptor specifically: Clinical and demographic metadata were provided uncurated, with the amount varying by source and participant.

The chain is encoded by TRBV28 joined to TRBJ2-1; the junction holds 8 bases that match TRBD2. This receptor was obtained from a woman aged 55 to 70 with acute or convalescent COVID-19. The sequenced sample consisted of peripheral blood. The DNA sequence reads TGTGCCAGCAGTAGCGGGGGAAACTCCTACAATGAGCAGTTCTTC. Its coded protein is CASSSGGNSYNEQFF.